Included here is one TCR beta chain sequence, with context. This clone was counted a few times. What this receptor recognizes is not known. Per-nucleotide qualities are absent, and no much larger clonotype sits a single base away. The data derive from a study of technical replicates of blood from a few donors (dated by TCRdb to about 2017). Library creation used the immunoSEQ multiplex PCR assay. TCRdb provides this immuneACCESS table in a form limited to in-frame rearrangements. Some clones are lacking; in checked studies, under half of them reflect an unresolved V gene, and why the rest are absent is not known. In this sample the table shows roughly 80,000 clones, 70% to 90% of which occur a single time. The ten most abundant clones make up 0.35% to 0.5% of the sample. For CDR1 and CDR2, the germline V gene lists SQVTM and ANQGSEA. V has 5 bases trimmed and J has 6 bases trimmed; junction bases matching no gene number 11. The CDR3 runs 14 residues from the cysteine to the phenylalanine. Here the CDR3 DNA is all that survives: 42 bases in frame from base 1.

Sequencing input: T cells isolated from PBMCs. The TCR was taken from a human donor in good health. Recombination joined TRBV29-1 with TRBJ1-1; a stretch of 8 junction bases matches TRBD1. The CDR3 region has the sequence CSVRNDRGTPEAFF. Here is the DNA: TGCAGCGTTCGTAACGACAGGGGAACCCCTGAAGCTTTCTTT. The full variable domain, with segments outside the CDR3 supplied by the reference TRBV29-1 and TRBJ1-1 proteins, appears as SAVISQKPSRDICQRGTSLTIQCQVDSQVTMMFWYRQQPGQSLTLIATANQGSEATYESGFVIDKFPISRPNLTFSTLTVSNMSPEDSSIYLCSVRNDRGTPEAFFGQGTRLTVV.